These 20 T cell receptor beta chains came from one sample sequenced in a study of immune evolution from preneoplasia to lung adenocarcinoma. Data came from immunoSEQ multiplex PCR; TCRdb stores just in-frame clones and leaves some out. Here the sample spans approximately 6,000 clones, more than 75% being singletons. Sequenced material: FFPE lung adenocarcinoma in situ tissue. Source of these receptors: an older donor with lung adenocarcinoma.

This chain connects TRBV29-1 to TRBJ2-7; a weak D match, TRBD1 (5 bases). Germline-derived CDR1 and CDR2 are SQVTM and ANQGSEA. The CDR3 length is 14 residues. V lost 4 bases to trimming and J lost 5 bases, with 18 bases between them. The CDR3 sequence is CSVGVGQGSNEQYF. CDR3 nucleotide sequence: TGCAGCGTTGGGGTCGGGCAGGGAAGCAACGAGCAGTACTTC.

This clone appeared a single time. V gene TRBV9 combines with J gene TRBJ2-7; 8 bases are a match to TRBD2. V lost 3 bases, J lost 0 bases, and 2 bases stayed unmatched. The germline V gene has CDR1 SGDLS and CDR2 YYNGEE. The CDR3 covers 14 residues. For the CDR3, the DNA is TGTGCCAGCAGCGATAGCGGGGACTCCTACGAGCAGTACTTC. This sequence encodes CASSDSGDSYEQYF.

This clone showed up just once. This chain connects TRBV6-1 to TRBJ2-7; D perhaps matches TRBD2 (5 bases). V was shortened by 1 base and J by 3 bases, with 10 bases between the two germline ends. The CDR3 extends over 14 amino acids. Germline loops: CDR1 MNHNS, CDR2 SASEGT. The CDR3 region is CASSEEPRGYEQYF. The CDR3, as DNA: TGTGCCAGCAGTGAAGAACCCCGGGGCTACGAGCAGTACTTC.

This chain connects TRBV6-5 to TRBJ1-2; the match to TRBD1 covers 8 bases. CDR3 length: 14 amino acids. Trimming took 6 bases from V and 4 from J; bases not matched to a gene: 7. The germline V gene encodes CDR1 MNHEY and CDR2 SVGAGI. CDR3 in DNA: TGTGCCAGCAGACCGGGACAGGTGGGCTATGGCTACACCTTC. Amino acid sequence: CASRPGQVGYGYTF.

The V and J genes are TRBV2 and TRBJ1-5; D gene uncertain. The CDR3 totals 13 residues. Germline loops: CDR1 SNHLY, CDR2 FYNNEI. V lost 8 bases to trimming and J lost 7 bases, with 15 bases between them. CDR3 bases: TGTGCCAGCTCTGAGTCGGGGTACCAGCCCCAGCATTTT. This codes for CASSESGYQPQHF.

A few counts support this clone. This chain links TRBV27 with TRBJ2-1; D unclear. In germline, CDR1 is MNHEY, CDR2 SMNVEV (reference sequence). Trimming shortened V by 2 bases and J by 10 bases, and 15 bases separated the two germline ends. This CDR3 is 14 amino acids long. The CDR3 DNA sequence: TGTGCCAGCAGTTTAGTCGCCACTCATAGGGAGCAGTTCTTC. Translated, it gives CASSLVATHREQFF.

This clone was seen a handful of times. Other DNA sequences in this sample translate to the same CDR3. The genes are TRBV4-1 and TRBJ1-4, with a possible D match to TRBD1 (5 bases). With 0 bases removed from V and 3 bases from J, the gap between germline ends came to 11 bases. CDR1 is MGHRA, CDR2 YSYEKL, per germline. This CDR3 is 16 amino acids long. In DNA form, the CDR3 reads TGCGCCAGCAGCCAAGATGGTAGGGGACCTAATGAAAAACTGTTTTTT. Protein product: CASSQDGRGPNEKLFF.

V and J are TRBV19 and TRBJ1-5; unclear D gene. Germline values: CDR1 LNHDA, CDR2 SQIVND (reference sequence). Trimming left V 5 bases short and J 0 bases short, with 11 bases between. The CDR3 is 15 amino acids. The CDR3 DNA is TGTGCCAGTAGTCCTCCAGCTTATAGCAATCAGCCCCAGCATTTT. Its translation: CASSPPAYSNQPQHF.

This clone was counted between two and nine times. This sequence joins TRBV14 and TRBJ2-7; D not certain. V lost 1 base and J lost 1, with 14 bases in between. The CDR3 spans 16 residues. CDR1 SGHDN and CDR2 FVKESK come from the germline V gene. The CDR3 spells CASSQARTALSYEQYF. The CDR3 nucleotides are TGTGCCAGCAGCCAAGCCCGGACGGCACTTTCCTACGAGCAGTACTTC.

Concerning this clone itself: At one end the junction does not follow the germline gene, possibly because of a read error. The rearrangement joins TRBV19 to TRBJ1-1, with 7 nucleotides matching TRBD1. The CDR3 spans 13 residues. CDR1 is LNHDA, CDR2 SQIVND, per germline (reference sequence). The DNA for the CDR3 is TGTGCCAGTGCGGGGGTTCAAGGGGGCCCTTCGATCTTT. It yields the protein CASAGVQGGPSIF. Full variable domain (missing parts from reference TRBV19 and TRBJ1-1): DGGITQSPKYLFRKEGQNVTLSCEQNLNHDAMYWYRQDPGQGLRLIYYSQIVNDFQKGDIAEGYSVSREKKESFPLTVTSAQKNPTAFYLCASAGVQGGPSIFGQGTRLTVV.

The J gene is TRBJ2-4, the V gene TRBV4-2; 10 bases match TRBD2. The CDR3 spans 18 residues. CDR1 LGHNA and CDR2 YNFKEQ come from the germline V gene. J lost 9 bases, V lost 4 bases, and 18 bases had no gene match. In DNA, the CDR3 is TGTGCCAGCAGCCTCCCCCGATCTGGAGCGGGAGGGCCCACCATTCAGTACTTC. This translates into CASSLPRSGAGGPTIQYF.

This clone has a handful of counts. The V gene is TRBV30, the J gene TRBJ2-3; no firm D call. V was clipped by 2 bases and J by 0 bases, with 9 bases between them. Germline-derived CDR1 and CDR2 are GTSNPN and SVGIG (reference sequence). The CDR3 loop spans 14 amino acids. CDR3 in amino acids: CAWSTGLSTDTQYF. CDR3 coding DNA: TGTGCCTGGAGTACCGGATTGAGCACAGATACGCAGTATTTT. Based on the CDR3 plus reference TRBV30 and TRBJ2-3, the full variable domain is SQTIHQWPATLVQPVGSPLSLECTVEGTSNPNLYWYRQAAGRGLQLLFYSVGIGQISSEVPQNLSASRPQDRQFILSSKKLLLSDSGFYLCAWSTGLSTDTQYFGPGTRLTVL.

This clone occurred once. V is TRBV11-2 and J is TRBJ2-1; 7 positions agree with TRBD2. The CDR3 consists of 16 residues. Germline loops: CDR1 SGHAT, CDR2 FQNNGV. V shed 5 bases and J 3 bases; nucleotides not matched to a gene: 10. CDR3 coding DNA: TGTGCCAGCAGCCCCGTAGGGCGGGGGTTCTACAATGAGCAGTTCTTC. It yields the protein CASSPVGRGFYNEQFF.

CDR3: CASSVDRGRTEAFF. The CDR3 nucleotides are TGTGCCAGCAGCGTGGACAGGGGGCGGACTGAAGCTTTCTTT. The rearrangement joins TRBV2 to TRBJ1-1; 11 bases line up with TRBD1. Looked up from germline, CDR1 is SNHLY and CDR2 is FYNNEI. The CDR3 runs to 14 residues. Trimming took 6 bases from V and 5 from J; bases not matched to a gene: 5.

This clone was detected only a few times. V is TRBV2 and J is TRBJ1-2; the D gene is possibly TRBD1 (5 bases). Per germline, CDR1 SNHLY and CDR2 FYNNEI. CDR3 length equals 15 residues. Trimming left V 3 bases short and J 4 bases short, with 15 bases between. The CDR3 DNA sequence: TGTGCCAGCAGTGAGGGGCAGGCCTTCGCCTATGGCTACACCTTC. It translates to CASSEGQAFAYGYTF. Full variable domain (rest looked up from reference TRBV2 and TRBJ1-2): EPEVTQTPSHQVTQMGQEVILRCVPISNHLYFYWYRQILGQKVEFLVSFYNNEISEKSEIFDDQFSVERPDGSNFTLKIRSTKLEDSAMYFCASSEGQAFAYGYTFGSGTRLTVV.

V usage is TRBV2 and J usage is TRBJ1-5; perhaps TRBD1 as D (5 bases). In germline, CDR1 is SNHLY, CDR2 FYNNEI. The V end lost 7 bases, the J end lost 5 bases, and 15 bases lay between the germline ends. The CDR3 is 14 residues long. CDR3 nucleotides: TGTGCCAGCACTGCGGCAGGGAGGGATCAGCCCCAGCATTTT. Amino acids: CASTAAGRDQPQHF.

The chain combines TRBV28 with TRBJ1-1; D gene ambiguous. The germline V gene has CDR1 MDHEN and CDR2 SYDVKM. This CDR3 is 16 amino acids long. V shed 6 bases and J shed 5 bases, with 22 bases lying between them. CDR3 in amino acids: CASRVRVQVRGTEAFF. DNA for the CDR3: TGTGCCAGCAGGGTTCGGGTGCAGGTTCGGGGAACTGAAGCTTTCTTT.

The CDR3: CAWRAISSYNSPLHF. CDR3 DNA sequence: TGTGCCTGGAGGGCCATTAGCTCCTATAATTCACCCCTCCACTTT. The V call is TRBV30, the J call TRBJ1-6; D is ambiguous. From germline, CDR1 is GTSNPN and CDR2 SVGIG (reference sequence). V lost 3 bases to trimming and J lost 0 bases, with 9 bases between them. This CDR3 has 15 amino acids.

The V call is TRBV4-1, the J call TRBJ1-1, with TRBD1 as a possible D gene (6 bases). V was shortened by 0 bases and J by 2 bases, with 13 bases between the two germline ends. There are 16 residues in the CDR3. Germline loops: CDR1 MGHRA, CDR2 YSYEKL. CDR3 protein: CASSQEGGLGNTEAFF. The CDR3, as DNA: TGCGCCAGCAGCCAAGAAGGGGGGCTGGGAAACACTGAAGCTTTCTTT.

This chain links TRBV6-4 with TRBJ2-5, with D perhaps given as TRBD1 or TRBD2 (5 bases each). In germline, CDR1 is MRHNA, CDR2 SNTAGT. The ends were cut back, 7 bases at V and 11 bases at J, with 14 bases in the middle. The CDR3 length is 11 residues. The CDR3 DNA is TGTGCCAGCACCCCAGGGAGCGAACAGTACTTC. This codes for CASTPGSEQYF.